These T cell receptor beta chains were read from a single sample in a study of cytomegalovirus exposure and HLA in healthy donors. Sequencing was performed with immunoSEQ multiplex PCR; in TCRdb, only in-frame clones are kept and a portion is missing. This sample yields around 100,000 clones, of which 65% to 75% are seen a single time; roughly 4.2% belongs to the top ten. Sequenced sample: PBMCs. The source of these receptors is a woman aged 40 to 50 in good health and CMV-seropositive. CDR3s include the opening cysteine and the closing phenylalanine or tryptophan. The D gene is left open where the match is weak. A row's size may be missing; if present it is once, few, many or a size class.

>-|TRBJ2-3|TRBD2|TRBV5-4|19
TGTGCCAGCAGCTTGAATCCTAGCGGGAGGCCCACCTTCCCAGATACGCAGTATTTT
CASSLNPSGRPTFPDTQYF
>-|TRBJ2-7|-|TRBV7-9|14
TGTGCCAGCAGCCCTAGGGGCAGCCCCTACGAGCAGTACTTC
CASSPRGSPYEQYF
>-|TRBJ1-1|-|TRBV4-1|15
TGCGCCAGCAGCCTTGGTCGGGGGGGGACCACTGAAGCTTTCTTT
CASSLGRGGTTEAFF
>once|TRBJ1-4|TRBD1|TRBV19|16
TGTGCCAGTAGTAAGACCCGGACAGGGAATAATGAAAAACTGTTTTTT
CASSKTRTGNNEKLFF
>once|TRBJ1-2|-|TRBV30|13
TGTGCCTGGAGTGTATCGGCTAACTATGGCTACACCTTC
CAWSVSANYGYTF
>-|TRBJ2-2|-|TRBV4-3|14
TGCGCCAGCAGTCCGGGGGTAGGACACCGGGGAGCTGTTTTT
CASSPGVGHRGAVF
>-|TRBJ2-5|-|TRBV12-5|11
TGTGCTAGTGGTTTGAGCTACCCCCAGTACTTC
CASGLSYPQYF
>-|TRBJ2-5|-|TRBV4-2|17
TGTGCCAGCAGCCAAGGGGCTGGCTACCTCCCCCAAGAGACCCAGTACTTC
CASSQGAGYLPQETQYF
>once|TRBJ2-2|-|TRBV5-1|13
TGCGCCAGCGAGCGGTCGAACACCGGGGAGCTGTTTTTT
CASERSNTGELFF
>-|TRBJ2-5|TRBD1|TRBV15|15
TGTGCCACCAGCAGGACCGGGACAGGCGGCGAGACCCAGTACTTC
CATSRTGTGGETQYF
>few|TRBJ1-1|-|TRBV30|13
TGTGCCTGGAGTGGACCACGGAGCGCTGAAGCTTTCTTT
CAWSGPRSAEAFF
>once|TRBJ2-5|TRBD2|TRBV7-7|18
TGTGCTAGCAGCTTAGGGGGACTAGCGGGAGGTAGGGGAGAGACCCAGTACTTC
CASSLGGLAGGRGETQYF
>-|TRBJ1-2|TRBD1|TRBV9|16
TGTGCCAGCAGCCCCCGGGACAGACATACGAACTATGGCTACACCTTC
CASSPRDRHTNYGYTF
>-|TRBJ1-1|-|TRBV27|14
TGTGCCAGCAGTTTATCCAGTAGGGGCACTGAAGCTTTCTTT
CASSLSSRGTEAFF
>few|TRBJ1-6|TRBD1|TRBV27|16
TGTGCCAGCAGTTTAGGGGACAGCCGTTATAATTCACCCCTCCACTTT
CASSLGDSRYNSPLHF
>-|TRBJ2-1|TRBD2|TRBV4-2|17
TGTGCCAGCAGCCCCCTCCGGACTAGCGGGGGGGGCAATGAGCAGTTCTTC
CASSPLRTSGGGNEQFF
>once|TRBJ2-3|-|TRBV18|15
TGTGCCAGCTCACCAGCGGGGGCACCGACAGATACGCAGTATTTT
CASSPAGAPTDTQYF
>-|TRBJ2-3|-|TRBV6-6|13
TGTGCCAGCAGGAAGGAACAGTCCCATACGCAGTATTTT
CASRKEQSHTQYF
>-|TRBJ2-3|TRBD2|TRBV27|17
TGTGCCAGCTCCTGGACTAGCGGGAAGGTGGGCACAGATACGCAGTATTTT
CASSWTSGKVGTDTQYF
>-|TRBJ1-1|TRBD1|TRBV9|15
TGTGCCAGCAGCGAGGGGACAGGGTCGAACACTGAAGCTTTCTTT
CASSEGTGSNTEAFF
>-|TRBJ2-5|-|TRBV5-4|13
TGTGCCAGCAGCCTAGATATGGAGGAGACCCAGTACTTC
CASSLDMEETQYF
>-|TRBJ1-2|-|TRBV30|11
TGTGCCTGGAGTGTGGGAGGTGGCTACACCTTC
CAWSVGGGYTF
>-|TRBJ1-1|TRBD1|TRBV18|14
TGTGCCAGCTCACACAGGGGACCGAACACTGAAGCTTTCTTT
CASSHRGPNTEAFF
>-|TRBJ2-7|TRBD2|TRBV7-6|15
TGTGCCAGCAGCTTAGGTTCACTAGCGTACTACGAGCAGTACTTC
CASSLGSLAYYEQYF
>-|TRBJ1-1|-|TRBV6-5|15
TGTGCCAGCAAAGCGGGCTCCCGAGGAAACACTGAAGCTTTCTTT
CASKAGSRGNTEAFF
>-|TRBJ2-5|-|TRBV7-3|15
TGTGCCAGCAGCTTCGGGACTTCACCTCAAGAGACCCAGTACTTC
CASSFGTSPQETQYF
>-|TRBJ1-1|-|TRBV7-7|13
TGTGCTAGCAGCTTAAAGCAAAACACTGAAGCTTTCTTT
CASSLKQNTEAFF
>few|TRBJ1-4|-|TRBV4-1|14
TGCGCCAGCAGCCAAATCCTTGCGGTTGAAAAACTGTTTTTT
CASSQILAVEKLFF
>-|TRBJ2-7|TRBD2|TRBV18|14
TGTGCCAGCTCAAACTTAGCGGGAGTTAACGAGCAGTACTTC
CASSNLAGVNEQYF
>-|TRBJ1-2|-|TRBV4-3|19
TGCGCCAGCAGCCATCGGTCCCCGAGGGACACCCTCCCTGGCTATGGCTACACCTTC
CASSHRSPRDTLPGYGYTF
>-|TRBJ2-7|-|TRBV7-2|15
TGTGCCAGCAGCTTAGATCCTGGCGGGCCCTACGAGCAGTACTTC
CASSLDPGGPYEQYF
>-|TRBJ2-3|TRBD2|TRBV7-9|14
TGTGCCAGCAGCTCTAGCGGGGCCCCAGATACGCAGTATTTT
CASSSSGAPDTQYF
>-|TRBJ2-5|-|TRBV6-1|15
TGTGCCAGCAGCCTCTTACAGGGAAATCAAGAGACCCAGTACTTC
CASSLLQGNQETQYF
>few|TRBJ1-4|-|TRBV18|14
TGTGCCAGCTCACCGGGTTTGGGGCCTGAAAAACTGTTTTTT
CASSPGLGPEKLFF
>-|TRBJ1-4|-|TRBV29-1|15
TGCAGCGTTGCGGTGGAAGGGCGGGGAGCTGAAAAACTGTTTTTT
CSVAVEGRGAEKLFF
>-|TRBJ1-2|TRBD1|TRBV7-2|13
TGTGCCAGCAGCTTTGACAGGGCCTTAGGCTACACCTTC
CASSFDRALGYTF
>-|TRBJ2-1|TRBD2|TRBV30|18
TGTGCCTCGGGAGGGTCCCGAACTTCCGGGACTAGTGACAATGAGCAGTTCTTC
CASGGSRTSGTSDNEQFF
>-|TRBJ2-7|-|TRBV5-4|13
TGTGCCGTCCCGACTAGGACCCAAAACGAGCAGTACTTC
CAVPTRTQNEQYF
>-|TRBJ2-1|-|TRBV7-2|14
TGTGCCAGCAGTCGGAGCCGGTTCGACAATGAGCAGTTCTTC
CASSRSRFDNEQFF
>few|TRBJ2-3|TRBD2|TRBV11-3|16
TGTGCCAGCAGCTTAGGACTAGCGGGAGGCACAGATACGCAGTATTTT
CASSLGLAGGTDTQYF
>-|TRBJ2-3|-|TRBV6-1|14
TGTGCCAGCAGAGTAGTACGGACAGCAGATACGCAGTATTTT
CASRVVRTADTQYF
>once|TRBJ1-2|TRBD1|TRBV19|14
TGTGCCAGTGCTGGACAGGGAGTTTACTATGGCTACACCTTC
CASAGQGVYYGYTF
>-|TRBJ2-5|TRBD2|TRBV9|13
TGTCCCAGCAGCAACGGCGGGGGAGAGACCCAGTACTTC
CPSSNGGGETQYF
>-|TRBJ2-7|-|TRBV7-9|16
TGTTCCAGCAGCGGGGAGACAGGGTCATCCTCCTACGAGCAGTACTTC
CSSSGETGSSSYEQYF
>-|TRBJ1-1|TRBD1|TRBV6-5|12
TGTGCCAGCAGTTCCCGACAGGGGAAAGCTTTCTTT
CASSSRQGKAFF
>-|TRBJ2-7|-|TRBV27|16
TGTGCCAGCAGTTTATTTGGAGGCAGAATAAACTACGAGCAGTACTTC
CASSLFGGRINYEQYF
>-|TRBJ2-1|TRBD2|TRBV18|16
TGTGCCAGCTCACCATACGGGACTAGGGAACTTAATGAGCAGTTCTTC
CASSPYGTRELNEQFF
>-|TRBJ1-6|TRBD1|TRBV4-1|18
TGCGCCAGCAGCCAAGATCTTTACCCAGGGGGCAGGAATTCACCCCTCCACTTT
CASSQDLYPGGRNSPLHF
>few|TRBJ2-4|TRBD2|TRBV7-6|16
TGTGCCAGCAGCTTACTAGCGGGGGGGCCAGGTAACATTCAGTACTTC
CASSLLAGGPGNIQYF
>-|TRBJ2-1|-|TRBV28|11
TGTGCCAGCAGCTACGGGACACAGCAGTTCTTC
CASSYGTQQFF
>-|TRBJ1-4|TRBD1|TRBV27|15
TGTGCCAGCAGCTACAGGGGGTTCGGTAATGAAAAACTGTTTTTT
CASSYRGFGNEKLFF
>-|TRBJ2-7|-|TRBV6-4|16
TGTGCCAGCCGTCGCAGAGAGCCCCGCGGCTCCTACGAGCAGTACTTC
CASRRREPRGSYEQYF
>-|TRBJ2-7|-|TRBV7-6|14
TGTGCCAGCAGCTACTCTTCAGGTTCCTACGAGCAGTACTTC
CASSYSSGSYEQYF
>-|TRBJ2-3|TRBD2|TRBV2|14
TGTGCCATCTCTAGCGGGAGGGCCCCAGATACGCAGTATTTT
CAISSGRAPDTQYF
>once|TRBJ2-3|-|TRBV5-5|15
TGTGCCAGCAGCTCCACCAGGACTAGCACAGATACGCAGTATTTT
CASSSTRTSTDTQYF
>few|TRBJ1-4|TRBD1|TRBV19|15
TGTGCCTCCTCGGACAGGGGTGGGACTAATGAAAAACTGTTTTTT
CASSDRGGTNEKLFF